Following are 31 T cell receptor beta chains from one sample sequenced in a study of cytomegalovirus exposure and HLA in healthy donors (dated by TCRdb to 2016 to 2017). Library method: the immunoSEQ multiplex PCR assay. For the multiplex PCR, a mixture combining 60 forward primers for TCR Vbeta segments and 13 reverse primers for TCR Jbeta segments was used. TCRdb holds this immuneACCESS table with in-frame rearrangements only. Some clones are missing; in checked studies, unresolved V genes explain under half, and the rest has no known cause. For this sample there are about 180,000 clones; roughly four fifths appear just once. The ten largest clones capture just under 5% of the sample. The specimen was PBMCs. These receptors were collected from a woman between 18 and 30 years old in good health and CMV-seropositive.

The sample holds one count of this clone. The chain recombines TRBV4-1 with TRBJ2-2; 11 positions agree with TRBD1. The germline V gene has CDR1 MGHRA and CDR2 YSYEKL. The CDR3 covers 17 residues. Trimming took 4 bases from V and 2 from J; bases not matched to a gene: 6. The CDR3, as DNA: TGCGCCAGCAGCCCCCCTTGGACAGGGGGCAACACCGGGGAGCTGTTTTTT. This encodes CASSPPWTGGNTGELFF.

The V call is TRBV7-2, the J call TRBJ2-7, with D possibly being TRBD2 (6 bases). Trimming shortened V by 1 base and J by 2 bases, and 12 bases separated the two germline ends. Germline lookup yields CDR1 SGHTA and CDR2 FQGNSA. The CDR3 loop spans 15 amino acids. CDR3 bases: TGTGCCAGCAGCTTAGGTGGGGGGATCGCCTACGAGCAGTACTTC. Its translation is CASSLGGGIAYEQYF.

The chain uses TRBV9 and TRBJ1-3; no firm D call. The CDR3 runs 13 residues. Looked up from germline, CDR1 is SGDLS and CDR2 is YYNGEE. Trimming stripped 4 bases from V and 11 bases from J, with 16 bases between. CDR3 bases: TGTGCCAGCAGCTTAAGTAGGGAGGGAGCCATATATTTT. The encoded protein is CASSLSREGAIYF.

The chain has TRBV29-1 and TRBJ2-5, with 9 bases lining up with TRBD1. Germline loops: CDR1 SQVTM, CDR2 ANQGSEA. J was trimmed by 5 bases and V by 2 bases; bases with no gene match: 6. The CDR3 has 14 residues. The CDR3 coding sequence is TGCAGCGTTGAAACGGGACAGGGTGGGGAGACCCAGTACTTC. This encodes CSVETGQGGETQYF.

The rearrangement joins TRBV11-1 to TRBJ2-5, with a tentative D call TRBD1 (6 bases). The J call may be incorrect, as the DNA end agrees better with TRBJ2-7. The CDR3 consists of 16 residues. Germline CDR1 SGHAT, CDR2 FQDESV (reference sequence). The CDR3 protein is CASSLGGHPRYYEQYF. The CDR3 DNA sequence: TGTGCCAGCAGCTTAGGGGGACACCCGCGATACTACGAGCAGTACTTC.

The chain has TRBV7-8 and TRBJ2-7, with D tentatively TRBD1 (5 bases). Trimming pared 1 base from V and 3 bases from J, leaving 16 bases between. This CDR3 has 16 amino acids. Germline lookup yields CDR1 SGHVS and CDR2 FQNEAQ. CDR3: CASSLGFLDSNYEQYF. In nucleotides, the CDR3 is TGTGCCAGCAGCTTAGGCTTCCTAGACAGTAACTACGAGCAGTACTTC.

The chain combines TRBV7-8 with TRBJ2-7; D unclear. Trimming cost V 5 bases and J 0 bases, with 5 bases left between them. Germline lookup yields CDR1 SGHVS and CDR2 FQNEAQ. The CDR3 has 12 residues. CDR3 sequence reads: CASSHFSYEQYF. The CDR3 nucleotides read TGTGCCAGCAGCCACTTCTCCTACGAGCAGTACTTC.

The chain employs TRBV6-1 and TRBJ2-2, with D perhaps matching TRBD1 (6 bases). The CDR3 totals 16 residues. Per the germline V gene, CDR1 is MNHNS and CDR2 is SASEGT. Trimming removed 2 bases at V and 4 bases at J, with 14 bases between. The CDR3 DNA follows: TGTGCCAGCAGTGAATCAACAGGGTCCCTCACCGGGGAGCTGTTTTTT. This encodes CASSESTGSLTGELFF.

The table lists this clone with a count of one. V is TRBV7-9 and J is TRBJ1-6; tentative D call: TRBD1 (6 bases). The V end was cut by 3 bases, the J end by 4 bases, with 13 bases between. There are 16 residues in the CDR3. Germline CDR1 and CDR2: SEHNR and FQNEAQ (reference sequence). This CDR3 reads CASSLGAGVYNSPLHF. The CDR3 coding sequence is TGTGCCAGCAGCTTGGGGGCAGGGGTATATAATTCACCCCTCCACTTT.

The chain recombines TRBV6-1 with TRBJ2-5, with D perhaps TRBD2 (5 bases). The CDR3 has 19 amino acids. The germline gives CDR1 MNHNS, CDR2 SASEGT. The germline V and J ends were trimmed by 3 bases and 1 base, with 24 bases remaining between them. CDR3 in DNA: TGTGCCAGCAGTGAGAAGTGGGGTGTGGACTGGAGCCTCCAAGAGACCCAGTACTTC. Translated, it gives CASSEKWGVDWSLQETQYF.

This chain uses TRBV18 with TRBJ1-1; 10 bases map to TRBD1. This CDR3 spans 16 amino acids. With V trimmed by 5 bases and J by 4 bases, 10 bases remained unmatched. In germline, CDR1 is KGHSH, CDR2 LQKENI. The CDR3, as DNA: TGTGCCAGCTCAGGGCGGACAGGGGGGGAGTCCACTGAAGCTTTCTTT. It is translated as CASSGRTGGESTEAFF. The variable domain in full, with the rest retrieved from reference TRBV18 and TRBJ1-1, is NAGVMQNPRHLVRRRGQEARLRCSPMKGHSHVYWYRQLPEEGLKFMVYLQKENIIDESGMPKERFSAEFPKEGPSILRIQQVVRGDSAAYFCASSGRTGGESTEAFFGQGTRLTVV.

This clone was counted once. The gene calls are TRBV6-1 and TRBJ2-3, with unresolved D. V was trimmed by 2 bases and J by 2 bases, leaving 11 bases between them. The CDR3 consists of 15 residues. Germline V gene lookup returns CDR1 MNHNS and CDR2 SASEGT. This chain's CDR3 is CASSEPLASTDTQYF. CDR3 in DNA: TGTGCCAGCAGTGAACCGTTAGCCTCCACAGATACGCAGTATTTT.

This chain connects TRBV7-9 to TRBJ1-6; 7 bases are shared with TRBD1. V shed 2 bases, J shed 8 bases, and the junction held 3 bases outside the gene matches. The CDR3 length is 14 residues. Germline V gives CDR1 SEHNR, CDR2 FQNEAQ (reference sequence). In DNA form, the CDR3 reads TGTGCCAGCAGCTTAACAACAGGGGATTCACCCCTCCACTTT. As protein: CASSLTTGDSPLHF.

This chain joins TRBV19 and TRBJ1-2, with 11 bases that match TRBD1. J gave up 2 bases and V 4 bases, and 6 bases lay outside the gene matches. Per germline, CDR1 LNHDA and CDR2 SQIVND (reference sequence). This CDR3 is 16 amino acids long. CDR3 DNA sequence: TGTGCCAGTAGTAGCCTCCGGGACAGGGGGAACTATGGCTACACCTTC. Residues: CASSSLRDRGNYGYTF.

This clone was detected only once. The V gene is TRBV9, the J gene TRBJ1-2; no clear D gene. The length of the CDR3 is 15 residues. Germline CDR1 and CDR2: SGDLS and YYNGEE. Deletions cut 3 bases from V and 2 bases from J, with 14 bases between. CDR3 DNA: TGTGCCAGCAGCGCAATCCCTTCCGGGAACTATGGCTACACCTTC. This codes for CASSAIPSGNYGYTF. Using reference TRBV9 and TRBJ1-2 for the parts outside the CDR3, the full variable domain is DSGVTQTPKHLITATGQRVTLRCSPRSGDLSVYWYQQSLDQGLQFLIQYYNGEERAKGNILERFSAQQFPDLHSELNLSSLELGDSALYFCASSAIPSGNYGYTFGSGTRLTVV.

The genes are TRBV5-5 and TRBJ2-7; 8 bases agree with TRBD2. V was pared by 2 bases and J by 2 bases, with 3 bases of the junction left unmatched. This CDR3 comprises 14 residues. Germline CDR1 reads SGHKS; CDR2 reads YYEKEE (reference sequence). The CDR3 region is CASSFAGGTYEQYF. In DNA, the CDR3 is TGTGCCAGCAGCTTTGCGGGGGGAACCTACGAGCAGTACTTC.

The genes are TRBV7-2 and TRBJ1-3; 7 nucleotides line up with TRBD1. Trimming removed 4 bases from V and 7 bases from J; junction bases left unmatched: 7. Germline-derived CDR1 and CDR2 are SGHTA and FQGNSA. The CDR3 sequence is 14 residues long. DNA for the CDR3: TGTGCCAGCAGCTCCCAGACAGGGAAGAACACCATATATTTT. This sequence encodes CASSSQTGKNTIYF.

The chain links TRBV29-1 to TRBJ2-7, with D perhaps TRBD1 (6 bases). The CDR3 extends over 12 amino acids. Germline-derived CDR1 and CDR2 are SQVTM and ANQGSEA. Trimming removed 5 bases at V and 3 bases at J, with 11 bases between. The CDR3 is CSVLGQSYEQYF. In nucleotides, the CDR3 is TGCAGCGTTTTAGGACAGAGCTACGAGCAGTACTTC.

This clone was counted between two and nine times. The chain combines TRBV4-2 with TRBJ2-1; 15 nucleotides line up with TRBD2. CDR3 length: 18 amino acids. With 2 bases clipped from V and 8 bases from J, the junction kept 10 bases outside the gene matches. Germline CDR1 LGHNA, CDR2 YNFKEQ. The CDR3 spells CASSQIGLAGGRYDEQFF. CDR3 coding DNA: TGTGCCAGCAGCCAAATAGGACTAGCGGGGGGGCGATACGATGAGCAGTTCTTC.

The chain couples TRBV19 to TRBJ1-4; no reliable D call. The CDR3 contains 18 residues. V lost 0 bases, J lost 0 bases, and 14 bases lay in between. CDR1 and CDR2 (germline): LNHDA, SQIVND (reference sequence). CDR3 sequence reads: CASSIDFASAATNEKLFF. For the CDR3, the DNA is TGTGCCAGTAGTATAGATTTTGCGTCCGCTGCAACTAATGAAAAACTGTTTTTT.

The rearrangement links TRBV5-8 to TRBJ1-5, with 8 bases matching TRBD1. Germline CDR1 and CDR2: SGHTS and YDEGEE. The CDR3 length is 15 residues. Losses at the gene ends were 0 bases for V and 6 bases for J; bases not matched to a gene: 5. CDR3 in amino acids: CASSLGDRGGQPQHF. The CDR3 nucleotides are TGTGCCAGCAGCTTGGGTGACAGGGGAGGTCAGCCCCAGCATTTT.

About this clone: The germline gene is not matched at one end of the junction; a read error may be the cause. CDR3 coding DNA: TGTGCCAGCAACTCGGACAGGGGCTCTGGGGCCAACGGCCTGACTTTC. Its translation is CASNSDRGSGANGLTF. The V gene is TRBV2, the J gene TRBJ2-6; 9 bases are shared with TRBD1. This CDR3 is 16 amino acids long. Germline lookup yields CDR1 SNHLY and CDR2 FYNNEI.

This chain joins TRBV5-1 and TRBJ2-3, with 9 bases aligning to TRBD1. The CDR3 consists of 15 residues. Trimming took 2 bases from V and 5 from J; bases not matched to a gene: 6. Germline assignment: CDR1 SGHRS and CDR2 YFSETQ. Written as DNA, the CDR3 is TGCGCCAGCAGCTTTACAGGGGGCGGGGAAGATACGCAGTATTTT. Translation gives CASSFTGGGEDTQYF.

This CDR3 is CASNTGVVNNSPLHF. CDR3 bases: TGTGCCAGCAACACGGGGGTAGTAAATAATTCACCCCTCCACTTT. The chain employs TRBV2 and TRBJ1-6; possible D gene TRBD1, 5 bases. Germline V gene data show CDR1 as SNHLY and CDR2 as FYNNEI. The V end was cut by 7 bases, the J end by 5 bases, with 15 bases between. This CDR3 spans 15 amino acids.

The rearrangement uses TRBV28 and TRBJ2-7; maybe TRBD1 (6 bases). The CDR3 runs to 14 residues. V gave up 5 bases and J gave up 2 bases, with 13 bases separating them. Germline V gene sequence: CDR1 MDHEN, CDR2 SYDVKM. The DNA for the CDR3 is TGTGCCAGCAGTCCCGGGACAAGTACCTACGAGCAGTACTTC. This codes for CASSPGTSTYEQYF.

The rearrangement joins TRBV4-2 to TRBJ2-7, with TRBD1 identical over 8 bases. V trimming: 0 bases; J trimming: 7 bases; junction bases outside the gene matches: 8. CDR1 and CDR2 (germline): LGHNA, YNFKEQ. This CDR3 spans 15 amino acids. For the CDR3, the DNA is TGTGCCAGCAGCCAAGATACAAGTAGGGACAGGGAGCAGTACTTC. Its protein product is CASSQDTSRDREQYF.

This clone has only a few counts. V gene TRBV4-3 combines with J gene TRBJ1-5; maybe TRBD1 (5 bases). Germline lookup yields CDR1 LGHNA and CDR2 YSLEER. The CDR3 spans 19 residues. V shed 0 bases and J shed 2 bases, with 20 bases lying between them. The CDR3 is CASSQDWPVGKGRNQPQHF. In DNA, the CDR3 is TGCGCCAGCAGCCAAGATTGGCCAGTTGGGAAGGGGCGCAATCAGCCCCAGCATTTT.

The chain carries TRBV7-9 and TRBJ1-4; 7 positions match TRBD1. Germline V CDR1 and CDR2: SEHNR, FQNEAQ (reference sequence). Losses at the gene ends were 5 bases for V and 4 bases for J; bases not matched to a gene: 7. The CDR3 is 15 residues long. CDR3 DNA sequence: TGTGCCAGCAGCCCAGGGGACAGCGTTAATGAAAAACTGTTTTTT. Translated: CASSPGDSVNEKLFF.

The CDR3 is CASSYSSGLYGYTF. The CDR3 DNA reads as TGTGCCAGCAGTTACTCGTCAGGCCTCTATGGCTACACCTTC. The gene calls are TRBV6-6 and TRBJ1-2; D not resolved. This CDR3 region has 14 residues. The germline V gene has CDR1 MNHNY and CDR2 SVGAGI (reference sequence). V was shortened by 0 bases and J by 4 bases, with 9 bases between the two germline ends.

The genes are TRBV5-6 and TRBJ2-3; 7 bases line up with TRBD2. V dropped 2 bases and J dropped 7; count of bases not matched to a gene: 7. This CDR3 is 14 amino acids long. CDR1 is SGHDT and CDR2 is YYEEEE in the germline V gene. CDR3 protein: CASSFTGGPYTQYF. The CDR3, as DNA: TGTGCCAGCAGCTTCACGGGGGGACCTTATACGCAGTATTTT.

This clone has only a few counts. The chain carries TRBV4-1 and TRBJ2-3; TRBD1 matches 7 bases. Trimming took 4 bases from V and 0 from J; bases not matched to a gene: 4. The CDR3 is 15 amino acids. Germline values: CDR1 MGHRA, CDR2 YSYEKL. The CDR3 spells CASSPIRGSTDTQYF. CDR3 bases: TGCGCCAGCAGCCCAATCAGGGGGAGCACAGATACGCAGTATTTT.